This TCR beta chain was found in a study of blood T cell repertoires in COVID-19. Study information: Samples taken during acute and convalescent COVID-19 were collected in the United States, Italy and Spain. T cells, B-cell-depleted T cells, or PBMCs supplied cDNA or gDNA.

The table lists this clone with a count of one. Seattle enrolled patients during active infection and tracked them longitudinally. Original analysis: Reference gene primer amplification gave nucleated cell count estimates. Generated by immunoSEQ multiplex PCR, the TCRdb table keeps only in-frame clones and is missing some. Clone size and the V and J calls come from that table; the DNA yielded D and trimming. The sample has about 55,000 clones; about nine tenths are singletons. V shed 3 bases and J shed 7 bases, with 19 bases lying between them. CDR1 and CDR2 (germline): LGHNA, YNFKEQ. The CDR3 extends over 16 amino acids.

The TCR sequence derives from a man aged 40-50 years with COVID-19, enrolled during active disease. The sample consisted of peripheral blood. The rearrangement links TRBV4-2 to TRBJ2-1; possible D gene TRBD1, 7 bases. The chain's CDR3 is CASSQDRQQGRNEQFF. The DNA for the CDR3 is TGTGCCAGCAGCCAGGATCGTCAACAGGGGAGGAATGAGCAGTTCTTC.